The clone carrying this T cell receptor beta chain was recorded once. These data are taken from a study of blood T cell repertoires in COVID-19. At the level of the study: Spain, Italy and the United States supplied samples that represented acute and convalescent COVID-19. Sources were T cells, B-cell-depleted T cells, or PBMCs; the material itself was cDNA or gDNA.

The CDR3 covers 14 residues. Germline CDR1 reads ENHRY; CDR2 reads SYGVKD. The ends were cut back, 7 bases at V and 4 bases at J, with 11 bases in the middle. Produced via immunoSEQ multiplex PCR; TCRdb's table is partial and in-frame only. Counted here are approximately 150,000 clones, 79% occurring once; the ten biggest clones make up 8.6%. The chain uses TRBV10-3 and TRBJ1-6; unclear D gene. The source material was peripheral blood. The receptor was isolated from a man aged 45-65 years with active or convalescent COVID-19. The CDR3 sequence: CAIIAGYYNSPLHF. Here the CDR3 DNA reads TGTGCCATCATCGCGGGGTATTATAATTCACCCCTCCACTTT.